A selection of T cell receptor beta chains follows, all from one sample in a study of memory CD4+ T cells and cytomegalovirus serostatus. Here immunoSEQ multiplex PCR was the method, and the copy in TCRdb shows in-frame clones only, minus some. The sample shows some 87,000 clones, 80% of them seen only once. Sequenced: memory CD4+ T cells from blood. These receptors all come from an adult in good health and CMV-seropositive. The CDR3 runs from the conserved cysteine through the conserved F or W. The order of the fields is clone size, V gene, D gene, J gene, CDR3 protein, CDR3 DNA. The D gene is left open where the match is weak. Where a row states a size, it is once, few, many or the class of an expanded clone; other rows omit it.

size: -
V: TRBV5-5
D: -
J: TRBJ2-7
CDR3: CASSRTSWSSYEQYF
DNA: TGTGCCAGCAGTCGTACTAGCTGGAGCTCCTACGAGCAGTACTTC

size: -
V: TRBV18
D: TRBD1
J: TRBJ2-7
CDR3: CASRGQASYEQYF
DNA: TGTGCCAGCAGGGGGCAGGCCTCCTACGAGCAGTACTTC

size: -
V: TRBV29-1
D: -
J: TRBJ2-7
CDR3: CSVSRPGGVYEQYF
DNA: TGCAGCGTTAGCCGTCCGGGTGGAGTCTACGAGCAGTACTTC

size: -
V: TRBV5-1
D: -
J: TRBJ2-1
CDR3: CASSGGSQGNEQFF
DNA: TGCGCCAGCAGCGGAGGATCCCAGGGAAATGAGCAGTTCTTC

size: -
V: TRBV29-1
D: TRBD2
J: TRBJ2-7
CDR3: CSVADHSGPYEQYF
DNA: TGCAGCGTTGCGGATCATAGCGGGCCCTACGAGCAGTACTTC

size: -
V: TRBV7-9
D: -
J: TRBJ2-1
CDR3: CASSLFLGGGHNEQFF
DNA: TGTGCCAGCAGCTTATTTCTAGGAGGCGGTCACAATGAGCAGTTCTTC

size: -
V: TRBV18
D: TRBD1
J: TRBJ1-5
CDR3: CASSPSGTGVGYQPQHF
DNA: TGTGCCAGCTCACCATCCGGGACAGGGGTTGGCTATCAGCCCCAGCATTTT

size: -
V: TRBV5-1
D: -
J: TRBJ2-7
CDR3: CASSARGYEQYF
DNA: TGCGCCAGCAGCGCCAGGGGTTACGAGCAGTACTTC

size: -
V: TRBV7-2
D: TRBD1
J: TRBJ2-2
CDR3: CASSLGQGATGELFF
DNA: TGTGCCAGCAGCCTAGGACAGGGGGCCACCGGGGAGCTGTTTTTT

size: -
V: TRBV19
D: -
J: TRBJ1-5
CDR3: CASSYGGLSGDNQPQHF
DNA: TGTGCCAGTAGTTATGGTGGGCTCTCCGGGGACAATCAGCCCCAGCATTTT

size: -
V: TRBV7-9
D: TRBD1
J: TRBJ1-1
CDR3: CASSSTGGGSTEAFF
DNA: TGTGCCAGCAGTTCGACAGGGGGAGGGAGCACTGAAGCTTTCTTT

size: -
V: TRBV19
D: -
J: TRBJ2-2
CDR3: CASSRTRNTGELFF
DNA: TGTGCCAGTAGCCGGACACGAAACACCGGGGAGCTGTTTTTT

size: -
V: TRBV19
D: TRBD1
J: TRBJ2-3
CDR3: CATSPTGWSDTQYF
DNA: TGTGCCACCTCACCGACAGGGTGGTCAGATACGCAGTATTTT

size: once
V: TRBV7-3
D: -
J: TRBJ2-3
CDR3: CASSPAPSTDTQYF
DNA: TGTGCCAGCAGCCCGGCCCCCAGCACAGATACGCAGTATTTT

size: -
V: TRBV19
D: TRBD1
J: TRBJ1-2
CDR3: CASRLDRGYGYTF
DNA: TGTGCCAGTAGATTGGACAGGGGGTATGGCTACACCTTC

size: few
V: TRBV25-1
D: -
J: TRBJ1-5
CDR3: CASNSENQPQHF
DNA: TGTGCCAGCAACTCAGAGAATCAGCCCCAGCATTTT

size: -
V: TRBV7-9
D: TRBD2
J: TRBJ2-1
CDR3: CASSLRLAGGPNEQFF
DNA: TGTGCCAGCAGCCTCCGACTAGCGGGAGGGCCAAATGAGCAGTTCTTC

size: -
V: TRBV4-2
D: -
J: TRBJ2-3
CDR3: CASSQELVSTDTQYF
DNA: TGTGCCAGCAGCCAAGAGTTGGTCAGCACAGATACGCAGTATTTT

size: -
V: TRBV5-4
D: TRBD1
J: TRBJ1-2
CDR3: CASSPGQYYGYTF
DNA: TGTGCCAGCAGCCCGGGACAGTACTATGGCTACACCTTC

size: few
V: TRBV28
D: -
J: TRBJ1-3
CDR3: CASSLWSADTIYF
DNA: TGTGCCAGCAGTTTATGGTCGGCGGACACCATATATTTT

size: -
V: TRBV11-1
D: TRBD1
J: TRBJ2-5
CDR3: CASSLTTIRQGQETQYF
DNA: TGTGCCAGCAGCTTAACGACCATTCGACAGGGGCAAGAGACCCAGTACTTC

size: -
V: TRBV6-1
D: TRBD1
J: TRBJ1-5
CDR3: CATARLDRGGQPQHF
DNA: TGTGCCACCGCTAGGTTGGACAGGGGCGGACAGCCCCAGCATTTT

size: -
V: TRBV9
D: TRBD1
J: TRBJ1-1
CDR3: CASSTGATEAFF
DNA: TGTGCCAGCAGCACAGGGGCCACTGAAGCTTTCTTT

size: few
V: TRBV6-4
D: -
J: TRBJ2-2
CDR3: CASSDSGNTGELFF
DNA: TGTGCCAGCAGTGACTCTGGGAACACCGGGGAGCTGTTTTTT

size: few
V: TRBV5-1
D: TRBD1
J: TRBJ2-7
CDR3: CASSLAGQGARTFDEQYF
DNA: TGCGCCAGCAGCTTGGCCGGGCAGGGGGCGCGAACTTTCGACGAGCAGTACTTC

size: -
V: TRBV7-9
D: TRBD1
J: TRBJ1-2
CDR3: CASSYGTGGGNYGYTF
DNA: TGTGCCAGCAGCTACGGGACAGGGGGCGGGAACTATGGCTACACCTTC

size: -
V: TRBV9
D: -
J: TRBJ1-3
CDR3: CASSVSPTGYSGNTIYF
DNA: TGTGCCAGCAGCGTATCCCCGACGGGTTACTCTGGAAACACCATATATTTT

size: -
V: TRBV27
D: -
J: TRBJ1-5
CDR3: CASSLQAHQPQHF
DNA: TGTGCCAGCAGTTTACAGGCCCATCAGCCCCAGCATTTT

size: -
V: TRBV29-1
D: TRBD2
J: TRBJ2-3
CDR3: CSAQTSGSADTQYF
DNA: TGCAGCGCCCAGACTAGCGGGAGCGCAGATACGCAGTATTTT

size: -
V: TRBV7-9
D: -
J: TRBJ2-7
CDR3: CASSARGGYEQYF
DNA: TGTGCCAGCAGCGCCCGGGGCGGCTACGAGCAGTACTTC

size: -
V: TRBV28
D: TRBD1
J: TRBJ2-7
CDR3: CASSPQIQGYFDYEQYF
DNA: TGTGCCAGCAGTCCGCAAATACAGGGGTATTTCGATTACGAGCAGTACTTC

size: -
V: TRBV5-1
D: TRBD1
J: TRBJ2-1
CDR3: CASSVTGTGDYNEQFF
DNA: TGCGCCAGCAGCGTAACCGGGACAGGGGACTACAATGAGCAGTTCTTC

size: -
V: TRBV5-6
D: -
J: TRBJ2-5
CDR3: CASSPGRRSGETQYF
DNA: TGTGCCAGCAGCCCGGGACGTAGGTCGGGAGAGACCCAGTACTTC

size: -
V: TRBV7-3
D: TRBD2
J: TRBJ2-3
CDR3: CASSPTGLAGADTQYF
DNA: TGTGCCAGCAGCCCTACGGGGCTAGCGGGAGCAGATACGCAGTATTTT

size: -
V: TRBV28
D: -
J: TRBJ1-3
CDR3: CASSPQLSSGNTIYF
DNA: TGTGCCAGCAGTCCTCAGCTGAGCTCTGGAAACACCATATATTTT

size: -
V: TRBV19
D: TRBD1
J: TRBJ1-1
CDR3: CASSMSRGTGGMNTEAFF
DNA: TGTGCCAGTAGTATGAGTCGAGGGACAGGGGGGATGAACACTGAAGCTTTCTTT

size: once
V: TRBV7-6
D: TRBD1
J: TRBJ2-7
CDR3: CASSRIQGAGYEQYF
DNA: TGTGCCAGCAGCCGAATACAGGGGGCTGGCTACGAGCAGTACTTC

size: -
V: TRBV4-3
D: -
J: TRBJ2-7
CDR3: CASSQGAATDSSYEQYF
DNA: TGCGCCAGCAGCCAAGGAGCAGCGACCGACAGCTCCTACGAGCAGTACTTC

size: -
V: TRBV2
D: TRBD1
J: TRBJ1-4
CDR3: CASNPRTGAIEKLFF
DNA: TGTGCCAGCAACCCTCGGACAGGCGCGATAGAAAAACTGTTTTTT

size: -
V: TRBV19
D: TRBD1
J: TRBJ2-7
CDR3: CASSGDRLSYEQYF
DNA: TGTGCCAGTAGCGGGGACAGGTTATCCTACGAGCAGTACTTC

size: -
V: TRBV5-1
D: TRBD1
J: TRBJ1-2
CDR3: CASSFGTGKNYGYTF
DNA: TGCGCCAGCAGCTTCGGGACAGGCAAGAACTATGGCTACACCTTC

size: -
V: TRBV28
D: TRBD1
J: TRBJ2-1
CDR3: CASSLMAGGSYNEQFF
DNA: TGTGCCAGCAGTTTAATGGCAGGGGGATCCTACAATGAGCAGTTCTTC

size: -
V: TRBV19
D: TRBD1
J: TRBJ2-7
CDR3: CASKMGQSYEQYF
DNA: TGTGCCAGTAAGATGGGACAGTCCTACGAGCAGTACTTC

size: -
V: TRBV7-2
D: TRBD1
J: TRBJ1-6
CDR3: CASSQGQGVSPLHF
DNA: TGTGCCAGCAGCCAAGGGCAGGGGGTATCACCCCTCCACTTT

size: -
V: TRBV18
D: TRBD1
J: TRBJ2-7
CDR3: CASSPRQGRLDEQYF
DNA: TGTGCCAGCTCACCCCGACAGGGGAGATTGGACGAGCAGTACTTC

size: -
V: TRBV5-6
D: -
J: TRBJ2-3
CDR3: CASSLDAGGTDTQYF
DNA: TGTGCCAGCAGCTTGGATGCAGGGGGCACAGATACGCAGTATTTT

size: once
V: TRBV27
D: TRBD1
J: TRBJ1-1
CDR3: CASRRTGTMNTEAFF
DNA: TGTGCCAGCAGGCGGACAGGTACAATGAACACTGAAGCTTTCTTT

size: -
V: TRBV6-5
D: -
J: TRBJ2-7
CDR3: CASSGPLYEQYF
DNA: TGTGCCAGCAGCGGGCCCCTCTACGAGCAGTACTTC

size: -
V: TRBV6-1
D: -
J: TRBJ2-7
CDR3: CASSEYEGVGSYEQYF
DNA: TGTGCCAGCAGTGAATATGAGGGCGTTGGGTCCTACGAGCAGTACTTC

size: -
V: TRBV9
D: -
J: TRBJ2-6
CDR3: CASSVGEAGANVLTF
DNA: TGTGCCAGCAGCGTAGGAGAGGCTGGGGCCAACGTCCTGACTTTC

size: -
V: TRBV29-1
D: -
J: TRBJ2-5
CDR3: CSVAAYQETQYF
DNA: TGCAGCGTTGCGGCTTACCAAGAGACCCAGTACTTC

size: -
V: TRBV28
D: -
J: TRBJ2-1
CDR3: CAAQGTLEQFF
DNA: TGTGCCGCCCAAGGGACACTTGAGCAGTTCTTC

size: -
V: TRBV30
D: -
J: TRBJ1-3
CDR3: CAWSVGGIGTSGNTIYF
DNA: TGTGCCTGGAGTGTAGGAGGTATAGGTACCTCTGGAAACACCATATATTTT

size: -
V: TRBV5-1
D: TRBD1
J: TRBJ2-5
CDR3: CASSWAGTGGEETQYF
DNA: TGCGCCAGCAGCTGGGCCGGGACAGGGGGCGAAGAGACCCAGTACTTC

size: -
V: TRBV5-4
D: TRBD2
J: TRBJ2-5
CDR3: CASSGRGGQETQYF
DNA: TGTGCCAGCAGCGGACGGGGGGGGCAAGAGACCCAGTACTTC

size: -
V: TRBV5-1
D: -
J: TRBJ2-7
CDR3: CASSPQGRDGIEQYF
DNA: TGCGCCAGCAGCCCCCAGGGCCGTGATGGAATCGAGCAGTACTTC

size: few
V: TRBV11-2
D: -
J: TRBJ1-3
CDR3: CASSFVPSSGNTIYF
DNA: TGTGCCAGCAGCTTTGTGCCAAGCTCTGGAAACACCATATATTTT